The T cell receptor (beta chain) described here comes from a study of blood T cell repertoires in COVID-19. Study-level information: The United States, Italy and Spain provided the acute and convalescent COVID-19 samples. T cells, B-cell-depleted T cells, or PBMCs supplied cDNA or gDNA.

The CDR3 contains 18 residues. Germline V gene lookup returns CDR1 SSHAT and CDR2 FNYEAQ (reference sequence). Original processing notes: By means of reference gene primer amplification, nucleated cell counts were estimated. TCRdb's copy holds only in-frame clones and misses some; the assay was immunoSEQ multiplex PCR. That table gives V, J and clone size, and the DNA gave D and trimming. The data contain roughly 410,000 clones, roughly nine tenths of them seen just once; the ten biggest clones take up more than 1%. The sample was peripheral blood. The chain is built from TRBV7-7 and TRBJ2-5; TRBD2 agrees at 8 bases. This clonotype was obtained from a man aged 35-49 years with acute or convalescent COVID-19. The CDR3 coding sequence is TGTGCTAGCGGGGTCGGGCAGGGGCATCCATCCTTCCAAGAGACCCAGTACTTC. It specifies CASGVGQGHPSFQETQYF.